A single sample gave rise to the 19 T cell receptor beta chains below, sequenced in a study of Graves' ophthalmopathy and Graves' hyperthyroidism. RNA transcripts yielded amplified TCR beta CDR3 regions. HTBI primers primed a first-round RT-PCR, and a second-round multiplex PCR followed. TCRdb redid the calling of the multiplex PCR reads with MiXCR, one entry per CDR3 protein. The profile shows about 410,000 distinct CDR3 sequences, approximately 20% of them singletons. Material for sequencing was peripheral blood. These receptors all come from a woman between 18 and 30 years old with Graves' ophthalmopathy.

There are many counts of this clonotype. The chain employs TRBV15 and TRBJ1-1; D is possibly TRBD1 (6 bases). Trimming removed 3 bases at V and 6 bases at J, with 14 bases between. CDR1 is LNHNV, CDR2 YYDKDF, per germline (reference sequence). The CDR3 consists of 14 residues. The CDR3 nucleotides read TGTGCCACCAGCAGGGAACAGGGTATACCTGAAGCTTTCTTT. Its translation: CATSREQGIPEAFF.

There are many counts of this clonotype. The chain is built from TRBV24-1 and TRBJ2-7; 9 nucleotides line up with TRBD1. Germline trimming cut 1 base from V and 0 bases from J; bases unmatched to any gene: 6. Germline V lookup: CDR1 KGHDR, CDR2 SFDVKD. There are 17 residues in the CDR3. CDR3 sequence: CATSDFFGTGTSYEQYF. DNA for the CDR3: TGTGCCACCAGTGATTTTTTCGGGACAGGGACCTCCTACGAGCAGTACTTC.

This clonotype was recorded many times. The CDR3 reads CSARDSRLAEETQYF. The CDR3 coding sequence is TGCAGTGCTAGAGATTCTCGACTAGCGGAAGAGACCCAGTACTTC. The chain recombines TRBV20-1 with TRBJ2-5; 9 bases map to TRBD2. The CDR3 contains 15 residues. The trim removed 0 bases at V and 3 bases at J, leaving 5 bases unmatched. In germline, CDR1 is DFQATT, CDR2 SNEGSKA (reference sequence).

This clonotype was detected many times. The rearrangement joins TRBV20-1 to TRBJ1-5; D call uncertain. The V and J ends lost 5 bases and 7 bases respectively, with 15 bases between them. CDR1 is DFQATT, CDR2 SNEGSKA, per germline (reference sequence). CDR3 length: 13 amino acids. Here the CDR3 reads CSAGRTEVQPQHF. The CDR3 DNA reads TGCAGTGCTGGCAGGACGGAGGTGCAGCCCCAGCATTTT.

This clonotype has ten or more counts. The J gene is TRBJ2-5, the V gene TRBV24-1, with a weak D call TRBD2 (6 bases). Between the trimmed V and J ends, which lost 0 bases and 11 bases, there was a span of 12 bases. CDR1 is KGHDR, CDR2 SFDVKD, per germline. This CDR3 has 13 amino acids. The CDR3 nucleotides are TGTGCCACCAGTGATTTGTCCGGGGGAGAGCAGTACTTC. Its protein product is CATSDLSGGEQYF.

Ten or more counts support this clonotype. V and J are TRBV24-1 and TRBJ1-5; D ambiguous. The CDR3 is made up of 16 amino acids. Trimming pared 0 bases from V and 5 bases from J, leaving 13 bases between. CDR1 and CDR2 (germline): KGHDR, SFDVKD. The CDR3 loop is CATSDLVGGSDQPQHF. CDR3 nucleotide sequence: TGTGCCACCAGTGATTTGGTCGGAGGTTCGGATCAGCCCCAGCATTTT.

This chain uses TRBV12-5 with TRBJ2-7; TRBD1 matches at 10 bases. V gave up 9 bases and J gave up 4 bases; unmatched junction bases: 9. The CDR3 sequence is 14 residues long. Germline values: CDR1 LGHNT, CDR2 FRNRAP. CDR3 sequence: CASASTGGEYEQYF. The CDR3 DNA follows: TGTGCTAGCGCCTCGACAGGGGGCGAGTACGAGCAGTACTTC.

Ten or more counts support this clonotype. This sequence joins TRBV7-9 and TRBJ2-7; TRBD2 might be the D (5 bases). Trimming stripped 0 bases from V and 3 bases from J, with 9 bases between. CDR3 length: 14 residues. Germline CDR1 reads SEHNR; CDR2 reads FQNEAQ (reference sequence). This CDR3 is CASSLAGDLYEQYF. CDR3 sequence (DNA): TGTGCCAGCAGCTTAGCCGGGGATCTCTACGAGCAGTACTTC. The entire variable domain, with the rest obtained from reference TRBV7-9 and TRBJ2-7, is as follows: DTGVSQNPRHKITKRGQNVTFRCDPISEHNRLYWYRQTLGQGPEFLTYFQNEAQLEKSRLLSDRFSAERPKGSFSTLEIQRTEQGDSAMYLCASSLAGDLYEQYFGPGTRLTVT.

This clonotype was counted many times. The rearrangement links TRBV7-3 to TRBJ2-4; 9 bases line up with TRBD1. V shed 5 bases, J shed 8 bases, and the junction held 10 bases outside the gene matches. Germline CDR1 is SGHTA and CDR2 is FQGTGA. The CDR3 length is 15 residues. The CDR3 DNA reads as TGTGCCAGCAGCCCGGGGACAGGGTGGGGACACATTCAGTACTTC. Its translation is CASSPGTGWGHIQYF. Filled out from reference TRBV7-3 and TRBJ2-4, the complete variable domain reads GAGVSQTPSNKVTEKGKYVELRCDPISGHTALYWYRQSLGQGPEFLIYFQGTGAADDSGLPNDRFFAVRPEGSVSTLKIQRTERGDSAVYLCASSPGTGWGHIQYFGAGTRLSVL.

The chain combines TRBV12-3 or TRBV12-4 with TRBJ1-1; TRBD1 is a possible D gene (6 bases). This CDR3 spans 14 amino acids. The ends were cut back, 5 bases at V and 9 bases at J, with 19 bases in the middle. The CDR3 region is CASSGTTGTRQAFF. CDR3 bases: TGTGCCAGCAGTGGTACCACAGGGACTAGGCAAGCTTTCTTT.

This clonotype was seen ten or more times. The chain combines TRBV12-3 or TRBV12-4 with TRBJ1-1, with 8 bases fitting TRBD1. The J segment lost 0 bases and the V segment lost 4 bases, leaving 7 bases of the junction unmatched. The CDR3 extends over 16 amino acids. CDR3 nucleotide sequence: TGTGCCAGCAGTTCCCACAGGGGGATCATGAACACTGAAGCTTTCTTT. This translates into CASSSHRGIMNTEAFF.

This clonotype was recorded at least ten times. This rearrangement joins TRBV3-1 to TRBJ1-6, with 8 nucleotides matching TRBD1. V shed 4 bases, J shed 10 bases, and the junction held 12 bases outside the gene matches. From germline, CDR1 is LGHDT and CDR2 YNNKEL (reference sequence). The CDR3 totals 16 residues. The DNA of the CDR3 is TGTGCCAGCAGCCTCTGGACAGGGACCCAGGGGTCACCCCTCCACTTT. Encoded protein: CASSLWTGTQGSPLHF.

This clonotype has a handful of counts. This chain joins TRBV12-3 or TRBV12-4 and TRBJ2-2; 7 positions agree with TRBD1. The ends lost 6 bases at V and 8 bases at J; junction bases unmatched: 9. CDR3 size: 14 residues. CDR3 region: CASRQNRGPGELFF. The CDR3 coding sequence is TGTGCCAGCAGGCAAAACAGGGGACCAGGGGAGCTGTTTTTT.

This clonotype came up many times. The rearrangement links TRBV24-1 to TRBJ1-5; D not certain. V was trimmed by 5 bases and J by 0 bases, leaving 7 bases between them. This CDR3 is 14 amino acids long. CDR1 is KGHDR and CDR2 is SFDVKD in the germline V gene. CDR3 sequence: CATSAGVSNQPQHF. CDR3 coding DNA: TGTGCCACCAGTGCGGGCGTTAGCAATCAGCCCCAGCATTTT.

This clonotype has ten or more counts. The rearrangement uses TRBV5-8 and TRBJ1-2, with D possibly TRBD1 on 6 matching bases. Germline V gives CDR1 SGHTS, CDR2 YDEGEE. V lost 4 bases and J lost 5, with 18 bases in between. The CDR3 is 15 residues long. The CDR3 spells CASSTKAGAGYGYTF. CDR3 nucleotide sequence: TGTGCCAGCAGCACAAAAGCGGGGGCTGGGTATGGCTACACCTTC.

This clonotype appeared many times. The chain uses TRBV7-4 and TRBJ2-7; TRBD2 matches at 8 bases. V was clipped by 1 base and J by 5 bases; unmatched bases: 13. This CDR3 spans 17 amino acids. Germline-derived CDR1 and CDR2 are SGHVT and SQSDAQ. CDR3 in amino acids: CASSLEDRKAGDHEQYF. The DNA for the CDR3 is TGTGCCAGCAGCTTAGAAGACCGAAAAGCGGGAGACCACGAGCAGTACTTC.

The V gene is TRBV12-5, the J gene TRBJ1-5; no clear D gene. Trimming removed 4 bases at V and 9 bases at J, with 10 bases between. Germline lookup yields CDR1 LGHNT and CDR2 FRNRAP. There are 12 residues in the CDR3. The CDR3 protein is CASGSPSGPQHF. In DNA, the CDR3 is TGTGCTAGTGGTTCACCCTCCGGGCCCCAGCATTTT.

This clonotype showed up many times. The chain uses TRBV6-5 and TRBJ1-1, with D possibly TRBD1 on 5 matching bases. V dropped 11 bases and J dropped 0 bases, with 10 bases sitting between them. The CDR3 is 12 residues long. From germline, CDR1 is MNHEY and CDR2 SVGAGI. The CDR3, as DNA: TGTGCCCTGACAGACCTGAACACTGAAGCTTTCTTT. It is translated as CALTDLNTEAFF.

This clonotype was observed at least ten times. The CDR3 nucleotides read TGTGCCAGCAGTGAAGAAAGGGGCGAGCAGTACTTC. It translates to CASSEERGEQYF. The chain couples TRBV2 to TRBJ2-7, with D possibly being TRBD1 (5 bases). Germline values: CDR1 SNHLY, CDR2 FYNNEI. Trimming pared 1 base from V and 6 bases from J, leaving 7 bases between. There are 12 residues in the CDR3.